This T cell receptor (beta chain) comes out of a study of beta chain features in type 1 diabetes. Findings and limits, study-wide: TCRB CDR3 length was moderately but significantly reduced in all four CD4+ subsets of Type 1 diabetes patients. Whether TCRB rearrangement is influenced by HLA type went unresolved here.

This clone has a handful of counts. No antigen is known for it. The investigators reverse transcribed all of the isolated RNA, so they sequenced expressed TCRB transcripts. TCRdb's copy holds only in-frame clones and misses some; the assay was immunoSEQ multiplex PCR. The sample includes 220,000 or so clones, more than 65% seen only once; the top ten take about 0.05%. Sampling consisted of one heparinised blood draw per donor, averaging about 116 mL. Per the germline V gene, CDR1 is SGHRS and CDR2 is YFSETQ. CDR3 length: 13 residues. Trimming pared 0 bases from V and 8 bases from J, leaving 11 bases between.

Source material: naive CD4+ T cells from blood. The chain couples TRBV5-1 to TRBJ1-2; D remains unclear. This receptor was identified in a man aged 25-45 years in good health. The CDR3 sequence is CASSLETSSGYTF. CDR3 sequence (DNA): TGCGCCAGCAGCTTGGAGACCAGCAGCGGCTACACCTTC.